The entry that follows covers one TCR beta chain sequence. Its cognate antigen has yet to be identified. The record has no base qualities; no much larger clone is one base away. These data belong to a study of blood T cell repertoires in COVID-19 (dated by TCRdb to 2018 to 2021). Background for the entire study: The collaborator samples originated in the United States, Italy and Spain and spanned the acute and convalescent phases of COVID-19. The prospective study material was composed of cDNA or gDNA derived from T cells, B-cell-depleted T cells, or PBMCs. Where available, HLA class I and class II types were obtained from metadata supplied by the sample provider rather than from assay-based typing. The repertoires were released in a freely available public database intended as a resource for research on the immune response to SARS-CoV-2. Sample metadata almost always included a de-identified subject ID, COVID-19 status, age in years and sex. The dataset comprised deeply sampled blood TCRbeta repertoires from subjects exposed to, actively infected with, or recovered from COVID-19. The samples were drawn from two sources: the first 160 participants of the ongoing ImmuneRACE study, and fewer than 1,500 subjects contributed by 6 global collaborators.

TCRbeta CDR3 regions were amplified from genomic DNA using the immunoSEQ Assay, a bias-controlled multiplex PCR. The paper's data handling went like this. Nucleated cell counts per sample were estimated from amplification of reference gene primers within the assay. Sequence reads were collapsed and filtered to measure the absolute abundance of every unique TCRbeta CDR3 rearrangement. For each sample, productive Simpson clonality was calculated as the square root of Simpson's diversity index over productive rearrangements. TCRdb carries this immuneACCESS record with in-frame sequences only. Its versions omit some clonotypes, under half of them owing to an unresolved V gene in the studies checked, with the rest unexplained. The DNA gave D and trimming, while V, J and clone size come from that table. For this sample the table gives about 83,000 clones, of which roughly 90% were detected only once. The top ten clones comprise around 2.9% of the sample.

Summary of the overall study and its limitations: Clinical and demographic metadata were provided uncurated, with the amount varying by source and participant.

Whole blood was collected in K2EDTA tubes by collaborating institutions according to the institutions' own protocols. Collaborator samples were shipped for TCRbeta analysis as frozen whole blood, isolated PBMCs, or DNA extracted from either sample type. For this chain, trimming is 6 bases at the V end and 15 bases at the J end, and the number of junction bases without a gene match is 14. From the cysteine up to the phenylalanine, the CDR3 has a length of 13 residues. The retained sequence is limited to the CDR3, 39 bases, with the frame set at the first base. According to the germline V gene, CDR1 reads MNHEY and CDR2 reads SVGEGT.

The receptor was isolated from a woman in her 50s with active or convalescent COVID-19. The sequence links TRBV6-2 or TRBV6-3 to TRBJ2-1; 7 junctional bases match TRBD2. Sequencing input: peripheral blood. The nucleotides are TGTGCCAGCAGCCTCCACGGGAGCGGGAATCGGTTCTTC. It is translated as CASSLHGSGNRFF.